This T cell receptor (beta chain) appears in the sequencing data of a study of cytomegalovirus exposure and HLA in healthy donors. Study findings and constraints: Exclusion applied to some V segments, including TRBV6-2 and TRBV6-3, as they were indistinguishable. Presence/absence analyses assumed roughly uniform sequencing depth across donors. Overall, some 160 TCR beta chains were annotated as cytomegalovirus-associated.

This PCR relied on a set of 60 Vbeta primers and 13 Jbeta primers. Measured with immunoSEQ multiplex PCR; TCRdb has only the in-frame clones, and not every one. This repertoire shows 150,000 to 200,000 clones, 75% to 85% found once; its top ten account for 0.65%. V lost 3 bases, J lost 9 bases, and 3 bases stayed unmatched. Germline V gives CDR1 LNHNV, CDR2 YYDKDF (reference sequence). The CDR3 is 15 residues long. This clone was recorded a few times. Antigen unknown. The TCR comes from a boy younger than 18 in good health and CMV-seronegative. J is TRBJ2-1 and V is TRBV15; TRBD2 agrees at 15 bases. Source material: PBMCs. The CDR3, as DNA: TGTGCCACCAGCAGGGGACTAGCGGGAGGTACTGAGCAGTTCTTC. Translation: CATSRGLAGGTEQFF.